This is a list of T cell receptor beta chains from one sample in a study of blood T cell repertoires in COVID-19. Assay used: immunoSEQ multiplex PCR; TCRdb lists only in-frame clones, some missing. The sample holds 95,000 to 150,000 clones; about 91% are singletons and the top ten take around 0.81%. Sequencing was performed on peripheral blood. All receptors derive from a woman aged 45-65 years with active or convalescent COVID-19. Each CDR3 is given with its conserved first and last residue. The D gene is left open where the match is weak. Not every row has a clone size; where given, it reads once, few, many or a size class.

CDR3 length: 14; clone size: -; J gene: TRBJ2-1; D gene: TRBD1; V gene: TRBV30; CDR3 protein: CAWSRQGVYNEQFF; CDR3 DNA: TGTGCCTGGAGTCGACAGGGCGTCTACAATGAGCAGTTCTTC
CDR3 length: 16; clone size: -; J gene: TRBJ1-1; D gene: TRBD1; V gene: TRBV5-1; CDR3 protein: CASSLLSGQGHTEAFF; CDR3 DNA: TGCGCCAGCAGCTTGCTCTCGGGACAGGGCCACACTGAAGCTTTCTTT
CDR3 length: 18; clone size: many; J gene: TRBJ1-3; D gene: -; V gene: TRBV21-1; CDR3 protein: CASSKVRVQSQGADTIYF; CDR3 DNA: TGTGCCAGCAGCAAAGTGCGAGTTCAAAGCCAGGGGGCGGACACCATATATTTT
CDR3 length: 16; clone size: -; J gene: TRBJ1-5; D gene: TRBD1; V gene: TRBV5-1; CDR3 protein: CASSPGTGRSNQPQHF; CDR3 DNA: TGCGCCAGCAGCCCGGGGACAGGCAGGAGCAATCAGCCCCAGCATTTT
CDR3 length: 13; clone size: -; J gene: TRBJ2-7; D gene: TRBD1; V gene: TRBV28; CDR3 protein: CASTSDRGGEQYF; CDR3 DNA: TGTGCCAGCACAAGCGACAGGGGTGGCGAGCAGTACTTC
CDR3 length: 16; clone size: -; J gene: TRBJ2-3; D gene: TRBD2; V gene: TRBV27; CDR3 protein: CASSLRVAGFADTQYF; CDR3 DNA: TGTGCCAGCAGTTTAAGAGTAGCGGGATTTGCAGATACGCAGTATTTT
CDR3 length: 16; clone size: -; J gene: TRBJ1-4; D gene: -; V gene: TRBV7-2; CDR3 protein: CASSLGGGSTNEKLFF; CDR3 DNA: TGTGCCAGCAGCTTAGGGGGCGGTTCAACTAATGAAAAACTGTTTTTT
CDR3 length: 17; clone size: -; J gene: TRBJ2-2; D gene: -; V gene: TRBV30; CDR3 protein: CASSRGRRASNTGELFF; CDR3 DNA: TGTGCCTCCAGCAGGGGCAGAAGAGCCTCGAACACCGGGGAGCTGTTTTTT
CDR3 length: 18; clone size: -; J gene: TRBJ2-3; D gene: TRBD2; V gene: TRBV7-9; CDR3 protein: CASSLASGRSGVGDTQYF; CDR3 DNA: TGTGCCAGCAGCTTAGCTAGCGGGAGGAGCGGGGTCGGGGATACGCAGTATTTT
CDR3 length: 14; clone size: -; J gene: TRBJ2-7; D gene: -; V gene: TRBV7-2; CDR3 protein: CASSLDGLSYEQYF; CDR3 DNA: TGTGCCAGCAGCCTGGACGGACTCTCCTACGAGCAGTACTTC
CDR3 length: 15; clone size: -; J gene: TRBJ2-5; D gene: -; V gene: TRBV6-2/TRBV6-3; CDR3 protein: CASSNQTRSYVPQYF; CDR3 DNA: TGTGCCAGCAGTAACCAGACTAGATCGTACGTACCCCAGTACTTC
CDR3 length: 16; clone size: -; J gene: TRBJ1-2; D gene: TRBD1; V gene: TRBV6-2/TRBV6-3; CDR3 protein: CASSSTRQGANYGYTF; CDR3 DNA: TGTGCCAGCAGTTCCACCAGACAGGGGGCTAACTATGGCTACACCTTC
CDR3 length: 12; clone size: -; J gene: TRBJ2-3; D gene: TRBD2; V gene: TRBV13; CDR3 protein: CASSFGGDTQYF; CDR3 DNA: TGTGCCAGCAGCTTCGGGGGGGATACGCAGTATTTT
CDR3 length: 13; clone size: -; J gene: TRBJ2-3; D gene: TRBD1; V gene: TRBV29-1; CDR3 protein: CSVDRGKTDTQYF; CDR3 DNA: TGCAGCGTTGACAGGGGGAAGACAGATACGCAGTATTTT
CDR3 length: 13; clone size: -; J gene: TRBJ2-3; D gene: -; V gene: TRBV5-6; CDR3 protein: CASSLARSDTQYF; CDR3 DNA: TGTGCCAGCAGCTTGGCGCGTAGTGATACGCAGTATTTT
CDR3 length: 10; clone size: -; J gene: TRBJ2-1; D gene: TRBD2; V gene: TRBV19; CDR3 protein: CAGEGGEQFF; CDR3 DNA: TGTGCCGGGGAGGGTGGTGAGCAGTTCTTC
CDR3 length: 13; clone size: -; J gene: TRBJ1-2; D gene: -; V gene: TRBV5-1; CDR3 protein: CASSGRANYGYTF; CDR3 DNA: TGCGCCAGCAGCGGCAGGGCTAACTATGGCTACACCTTC
CDR3 length: 16; clone size: -; J gene: TRBJ2-4; D gene: TRBD2; V gene: TRBV7-3; CDR3 protein: CASSLGGEGAKNIQYF; CDR3 DNA: TGTGCCAGCAGCTTAGGCGGGGAGGGGGCCAAAAACATTCAGTACTTC
CDR3 length: 17; clone size: -; J gene: TRBJ2-3; D gene: TRBD2; V gene: TRBV7-9; CDR3 protein: CASSLAGTSGNTDTQYF; CDR3 DNA: TGTGCCAGCAGCTTAGCCGGGACTAGCGGAAACACAGATACGCAGTATTTT
CDR3 length: 14; clone size: -; J gene: TRBJ2-7; D gene: TRBD1; V gene: TRBV2; CDR3 protein: CASRDGTGPVEQYF; CDR3 DNA: TGTGCCAGCAGAGACGGGACAGGACCGGTCGAGCAGTACTTC
CDR3 length: 13; clone size: once; J gene: TRBJ2-2; D gene: -; V gene: TRBV5-6; CDR3 protein: CASRAAGSGELFF; CDR3 DNA: TGTGCCAGCAGGGCTGCGGGGTCCGGGGAGCTGTTTTTT
CDR3 length: 15; clone size: -; J gene: TRBJ2-1; D gene: TRBD2; V gene: TRBV5-6; CDR3 protein: CASSLAEREFNEQFF; CDR3 DNA: TGTGCCAGCAGCTTGGCGGAGCGGGAGTTCAATGAGCAGTTCTTC
CDR3 length: 15; clone size: -; J gene: TRBJ1-6; D gene: -; V gene: TRBV7-2; CDR3 protein: CASSPITGYNSPLHF; CDR3 DNA: TGTGCCAGCAGCCCAATAACAGGCTACAATTCACCCCTCCACTTT
CDR3 length: 13; clone size: -; J gene: TRBJ2-1; D gene: TRBD1; V gene: TRBV29-1; CDR3 protein: CSVRDRGYNEQFF; CDR3 DNA: TGCAGCGTTCGGGACAGAGGCTACAATGAGCAGTTCTTC
CDR3 length: 14; clone size: -; J gene: TRBJ2-7; D gene: TRBD1; V gene: TRBV9; CDR3 protein: CASSAGQGVREQYF; CDR3 DNA: TGTGCCAGCAGCGCCGGACAGGGGGTTCGCGAGCAGTACTTC
CDR3 length: 15; clone size: -; J gene: TRBJ2-1; D gene: TRBD2; V gene: TRBV18; CDR3 protein: CASSAGTSGTNEQFF; CDR3 DNA: TGTGCCAGCTCAGCCGGGACTAGCGGGACCAATGAGCAGTTCTTC
CDR3 length: 12; clone size: -; J gene: TRBJ2-2; D gene: -; V gene: TRBV5-1; CDR3 protein: CASSSEAGELFF; CDR3 DNA: TGCGCCAGCAGCTCGGAGGCCGGGGAGCTGTTTTTT
CDR3 length: 14; clone size: -; J gene: TRBJ1-2; D gene: -; V gene: TRBV28; CDR3 protein: CASIQAGNAGGYTF; CDR3 DNA: TGTGCCAGCATTCAAGCGGGGAATGCCGGTGGCTACACCTTC
CDR3 length: 14; clone size: -; J gene: TRBJ2-7; D gene: -; V gene: TRBV18; CDR3 protein: CASSVSGKLYEQYF; CDR3 DNA: TGTGCCAGCTCAGTTTCGGGGAAGCTTTACGAGCAGTACTTC
CDR3 length: 15; clone size: -; J gene: TRBJ1-5; D gene: -; V gene: TRBV5-6; CDR3 protein: CASSLARGYNQPQHF; CDR3 DNA: TGTGCCAGCAGCTTGGCCCGGGGATACAATCAGCCCCAGCATTTT
CDR3 length: 14; clone size: -; J gene: TRBJ2-5; D gene: TRBD1; V gene: TRBV28; CDR3 protein: CASSTRQGSETQYF; CDR3 DNA: TGTGCCAGCAGTACCCGACAGGGAAGCGAGACCCAGTACTTC
CDR3 length: 16; clone size: -; J gene: TRBJ2-5; D gene: -; V gene: TRBV5-6; CDR3 protein: CASSLVESRVRETQYF; CDR3 DNA: TGTGCCAGCAGCTTGGTGGAGTCCAGGGTAAGAGAGACCCAGTACTTC
CDR3 length: 10; clone size: -; J gene: TRBJ2-5; D gene: -; V gene: TRBV20-1; CDR3 protein: CSAAQETQYF; CDR3 DNA: TGCAGTGCGGCACAAGAGACCCAGTACTTC
CDR3 length: 16; clone size: -; J gene: TRBJ2-5; D gene: TRBD1; V gene: TRBV24-1; CDR3 protein: CATSDLGQGQQETQYF; CDR3 DNA: TGTGCCACCAGTGATTTGGGACAGGGACAACAAGAGACCCAGTACTTC
CDR3 length: 16; clone size: -; J gene: TRBJ1-3; D gene: TRBD1; V gene: TRBV11-2; CDR3 protein: CASSLRTGLVRNTIYF; CDR3 DNA: TGTGCCAGCAGCTTAAGGACAGGGTTGGTTAGAAACACCATATATTTT
CDR3 length: 15; clone size: -; J gene: TRBJ2-7; D gene: TRBD2; V gene: TRBV4-1; CDR3 protein: CASSPGLAASYEQYF; CDR3 DNA: TGCGCCAGCAGCCCGGGACTAGCGGCCTCCTACGAGCAGTACTTC
CDR3 length: 15; clone size: once; J gene: TRBJ2-5; D gene: TRBD2; V gene: TRBV28; CDR3 protein: CASSRTSGRQQTQYF; CDR3 DNA: TGTGCCAGCAGTCGAACTAGCGGGAGACAACAGACCCAGTACTTC
CDR3 length: 16; clone size: -; J gene: TRBJ1-1; D gene: -; V gene: TRBV5-5; CDR3 protein: CASSLVTVRVNTEAFF; CDR3 DNA: TGTGCCAGCAGCTTGGTCACCGTGAGGGTGAACACTGAAGCTTTCTTT
CDR3 length: 15; clone size: -; J gene: TRBJ2-5; D gene: -; V gene: TRBV5-1; CDR3 protein: CASSLVADNQETQYF; CDR3 DNA: TGCGCCAGCAGCTTGGTCGCGGACAACCAAGAGACCCAGTACTTC
CDR3 length: 14; clone size: -; J gene: TRBJ2-2; D gene: -; V gene: TRBV6-2/TRBV6-3; CDR3 protein: CASSYFGNTGELFF; CDR3 DNA: TGTGCCAGCAGTTACTTCGGGAACACCGGGGAGCTGTTTTTT
CDR3 length: 14; clone size: -; J gene: TRBJ2-5; D gene: -; V gene: TRBV7-7; CDR3 protein: CASSFGPGQETQYF; CDR3 DNA: TGTGCTAGCAGCTTTGGCCCGGGACAAGAGACCCAGTACTTC
CDR3 length: 20; clone size: -; J gene: TRBJ2-1; D gene: TRBD1; V gene: TRBV28; CDR3 protein: CASNQRDGQGELVAGLEQFF; CDR3 DNA: TGTGCCAGCAATCAACGGGATGGACAGGGGGAACTCGTAGCGGGACTTGAGCAGTTCTTC
CDR3 length: 12; clone size: -; J gene: TRBJ2-7; D gene: TRBD2; V gene: TRBV27; CDR3 protein: CASASGGYEQYF; CDR3 DNA: TGTGCCAGCGCCTCGGGGGGGTACGAGCAGTACTTC
CDR3 length: 14; clone size: -; J gene: TRBJ2-7; D gene: -; V gene: TRBV11-1; CDR3 protein: CASTGGGSSYEQYF; CDR3 DNA: TGTGCCAGCACGGGGGGCGGTAGCTCCTACGAGCAGTACTTC
CDR3 length: 13; clone size: once; J gene: TRBJ2-1; D gene: -; V gene: TRBV9; CDR3 protein: CASQDSSYNEQFF; CDR3 DNA: TGTGCCTCTCAAGATAGCTCCTACAATGAGCAGTTCTTC
CDR3 length: 13; clone size: -; J gene: TRBJ2-5; D gene: -; V gene: TRBV12-3/TRBV12-4; CDR3 protein: CASSFGGKETQYF; CDR3 DNA: TGTGCCAGCAGTTTTGGCGGGAAAGAGACCCAGTACTTC
CDR3 length: 16; clone size: -; J gene: TRBJ2-5; D gene: TRBD2; V gene: TRBV5-1; CDR3 protein: CASSLGSSGGQETQYF; CDR3 DNA: TGCGCCAGCAGCTTGGGGTCTAGCGGGGGCCAAGAGACCCAGTACTTC
CDR3 length: 14; clone size: few; J gene: TRBJ1-2; D gene: TRBD1; V gene: TRBV14; CDR3 protein: CASSQDRGHYGYTF; CDR3 DNA: TGTGCCAGCAGCCAGGACAGGGGGCACTATGGCTACACCTTC